This TCR beta chain comes out of a study of blood T cell repertoires in COVID-19. Turning to the study itself: The United States, Italy and Spain were the sources of the acute and convalescent COVID-19 samples. Sample material is recorded as cDNA or gDNA derived from T cells, B-cell-depleted T cells, or PBMCs.

The length of the CDR3 is 14 residues. Germline assignment: CDR1 KGHSH and CDR2 LQKENI. Trimming cost V 6 bases and J 3 bases, with 12 bases left between them. Clones were read by immunoSEQ multiplex PCR, and TCRdb kept only the in-frame ones, dropping some. Of around 260,000 clones listed, about 89% are singletons. The chain combines TRBV18 with TRBJ2-1; the D gene is possibly TRBD2 (5 bases). This TCR was sampled from a man aged 40-49 years who had recovered from COVID-19. The sample was peripheral blood. The DNA of the CDR3 is TGTGCCAGCTCGGAAACTAGAAACTACAATGAGCAGTTCTTC. This encodes CASSETRNYNEQFF.